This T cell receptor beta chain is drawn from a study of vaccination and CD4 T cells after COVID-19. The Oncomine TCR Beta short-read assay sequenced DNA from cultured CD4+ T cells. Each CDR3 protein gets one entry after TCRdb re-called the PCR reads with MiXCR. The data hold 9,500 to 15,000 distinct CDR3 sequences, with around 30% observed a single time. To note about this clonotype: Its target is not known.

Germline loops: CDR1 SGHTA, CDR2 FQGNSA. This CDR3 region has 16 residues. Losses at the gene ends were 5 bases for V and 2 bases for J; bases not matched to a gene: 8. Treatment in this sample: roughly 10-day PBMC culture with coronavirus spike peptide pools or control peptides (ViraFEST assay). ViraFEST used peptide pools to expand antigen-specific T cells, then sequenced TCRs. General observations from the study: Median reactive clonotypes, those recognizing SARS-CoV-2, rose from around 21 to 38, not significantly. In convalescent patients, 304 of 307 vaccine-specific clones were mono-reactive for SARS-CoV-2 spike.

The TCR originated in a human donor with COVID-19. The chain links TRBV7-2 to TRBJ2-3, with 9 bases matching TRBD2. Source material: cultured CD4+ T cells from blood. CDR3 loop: CASSPGSGGPTDTQYF. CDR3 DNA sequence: TGTGCCAGCAGCCCTGGTAGCGGGGGACCCACAGATACGCAGTATTTT.